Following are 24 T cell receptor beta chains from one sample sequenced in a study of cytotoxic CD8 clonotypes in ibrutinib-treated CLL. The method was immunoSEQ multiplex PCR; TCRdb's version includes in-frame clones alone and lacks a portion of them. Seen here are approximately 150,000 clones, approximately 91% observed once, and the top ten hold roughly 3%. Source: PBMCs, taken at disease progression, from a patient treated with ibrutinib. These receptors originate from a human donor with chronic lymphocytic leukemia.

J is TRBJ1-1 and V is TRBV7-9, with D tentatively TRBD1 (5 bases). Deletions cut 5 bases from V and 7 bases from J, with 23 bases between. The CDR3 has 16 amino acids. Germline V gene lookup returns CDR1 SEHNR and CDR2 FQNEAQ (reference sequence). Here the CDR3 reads CASSPRFRDPKNEAFF. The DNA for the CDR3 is TGTGCCAGCAGCCCCAGATTCCGGGACCCTAAAAATGAAGCTTTCTTT. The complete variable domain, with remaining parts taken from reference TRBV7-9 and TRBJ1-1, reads DTGVSQNPRHKITKRGQNVTFRCDPISEHNRLYWYRQTLGQGPEFLTYFQNEAQLEKSRLLSDRFSAERPKGSFSTLEIQRTEQGDSAMYLCASSPRFRDPKNEAFFGQGTRLTVV.

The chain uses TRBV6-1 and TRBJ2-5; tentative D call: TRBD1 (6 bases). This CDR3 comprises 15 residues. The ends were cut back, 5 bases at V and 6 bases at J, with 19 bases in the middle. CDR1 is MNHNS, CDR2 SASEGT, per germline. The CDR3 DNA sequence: TGTGCCAGCAGTCTTACCCGGGACATCAGCCAGACCCAGTACTTC. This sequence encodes CASSLTRDISQTQYF.

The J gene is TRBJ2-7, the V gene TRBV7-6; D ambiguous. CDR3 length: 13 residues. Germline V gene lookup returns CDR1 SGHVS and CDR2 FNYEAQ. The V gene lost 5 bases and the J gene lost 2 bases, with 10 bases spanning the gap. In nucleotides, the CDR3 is TGTGCCAGCAGCGTGGCAGATACCTACGAGCAGTACTTC. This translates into CASSVADTYEQYF.

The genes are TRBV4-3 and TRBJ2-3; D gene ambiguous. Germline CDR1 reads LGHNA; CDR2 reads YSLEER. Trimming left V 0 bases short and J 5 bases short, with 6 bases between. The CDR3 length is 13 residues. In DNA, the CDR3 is TGCGCCAGCAGCCAAGATTCGAGAGATACGCAGTATTTT. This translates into CASSQDSRDTQYF.

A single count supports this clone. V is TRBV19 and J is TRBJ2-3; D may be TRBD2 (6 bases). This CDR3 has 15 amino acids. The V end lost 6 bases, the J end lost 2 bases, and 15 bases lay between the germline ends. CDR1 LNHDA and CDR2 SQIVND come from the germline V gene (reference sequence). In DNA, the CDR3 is TGTGCCAGTAGCGATCCGGGACTGTCCACAGATACGCAGTATTTT. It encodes CASSDPGLSTDTQYF.

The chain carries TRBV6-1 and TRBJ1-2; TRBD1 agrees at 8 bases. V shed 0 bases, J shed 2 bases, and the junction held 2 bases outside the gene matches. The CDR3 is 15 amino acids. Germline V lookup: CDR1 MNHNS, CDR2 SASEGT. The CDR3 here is CASSEAAGGNYGYTF. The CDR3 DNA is TGTGCCAGCAGTGAAGCGGCAGGGGGCAACTATGGCTACACCTTC.

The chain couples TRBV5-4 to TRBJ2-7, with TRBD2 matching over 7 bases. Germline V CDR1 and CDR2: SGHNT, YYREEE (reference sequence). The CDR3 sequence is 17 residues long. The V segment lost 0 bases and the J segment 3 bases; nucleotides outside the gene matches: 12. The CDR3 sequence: CASSLALWAGEGYEQYF. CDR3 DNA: TGTGCCAGCAGCTTGGCTCTTTGGGCGGGAGAAGGCTACGAGCAGTACTTC.

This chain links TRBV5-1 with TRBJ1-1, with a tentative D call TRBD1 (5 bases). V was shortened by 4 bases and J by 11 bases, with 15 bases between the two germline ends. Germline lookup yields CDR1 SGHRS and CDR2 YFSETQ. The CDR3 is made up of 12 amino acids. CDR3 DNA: TGCGCCAGCAGCCCCACCGGGACTACGGCTTTCTTT. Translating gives CASSPTGTTAFF. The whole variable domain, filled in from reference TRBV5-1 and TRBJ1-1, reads KAGVTQTPRYLIKTRGQQVTLSCSPISGHRSVSWYQQTPGQGLQFLFEYFSETQRNKGNFPGRFSGRQFSNSRSEMNVSTLELGDSALYLCASSPTGTTAFFGQGTRLTVV.

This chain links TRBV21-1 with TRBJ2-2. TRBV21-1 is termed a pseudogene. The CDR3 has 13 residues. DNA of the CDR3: TGTGCCAGCAGTAGTGGCTACACCGGGGAGCTGTTTTTT. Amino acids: CASSSGYTGELFF.

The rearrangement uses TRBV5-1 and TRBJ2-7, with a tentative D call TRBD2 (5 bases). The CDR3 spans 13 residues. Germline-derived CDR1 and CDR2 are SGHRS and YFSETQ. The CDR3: CAASSTPGSEQYF. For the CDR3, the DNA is TGCGCTGCCAGCTCCACCCCGGGGTCCGAGCAGTACTTC.

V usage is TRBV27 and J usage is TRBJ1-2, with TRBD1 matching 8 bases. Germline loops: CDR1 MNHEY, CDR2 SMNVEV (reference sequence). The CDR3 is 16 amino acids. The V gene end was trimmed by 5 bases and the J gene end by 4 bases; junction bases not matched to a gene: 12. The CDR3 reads CASSPTPGTGAYGYTF. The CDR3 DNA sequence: TGTGCCAGCAGTCCAACACCCGGGACAGGAGCCTATGGCTACACCTTC.

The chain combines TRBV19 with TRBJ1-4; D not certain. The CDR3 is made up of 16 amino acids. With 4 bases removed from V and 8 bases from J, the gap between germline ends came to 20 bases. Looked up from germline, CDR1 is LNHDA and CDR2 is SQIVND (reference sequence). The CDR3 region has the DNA TGTGCCAGTAGTAGGGCTAACAATGACCTGGGGGAAAAACTGTTTTTT. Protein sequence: CASSRANNDLGEKLFF.

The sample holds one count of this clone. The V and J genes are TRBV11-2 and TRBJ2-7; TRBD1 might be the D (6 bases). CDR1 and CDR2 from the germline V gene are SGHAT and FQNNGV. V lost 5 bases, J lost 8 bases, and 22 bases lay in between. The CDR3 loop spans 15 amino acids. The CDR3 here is CASSPLDRSTPKQYF. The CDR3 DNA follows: TGTGCCAGCAGCCCCTTAGACAGGAGTACGCCTAAGCAGTACTTC. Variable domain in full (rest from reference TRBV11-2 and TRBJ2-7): EAGVAQSPRYKIIEKRQSVAFWCNPISGHATLYWYQQILGQGPKLLIQFQNNGVVDDSQLPKDRFSAERLKGVDSTLKIQPAKLEDSAVYLCASSPLDRSTPKQYFGPGTRLTVT.

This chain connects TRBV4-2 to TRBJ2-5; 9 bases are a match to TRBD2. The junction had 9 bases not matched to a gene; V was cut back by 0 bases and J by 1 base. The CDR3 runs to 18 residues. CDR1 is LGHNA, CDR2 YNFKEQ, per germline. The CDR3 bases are TGTGCCAGCAGCCAAGAATTGGAGGCAGCGGGAGGCCAAGAGACCCAGTACTTC. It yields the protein CASSQELEAAGGQETQYF.

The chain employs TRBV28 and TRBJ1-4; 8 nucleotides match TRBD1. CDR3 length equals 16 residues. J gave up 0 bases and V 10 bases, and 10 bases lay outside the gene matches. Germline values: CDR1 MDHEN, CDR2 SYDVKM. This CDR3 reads CATVTGEPATNEKLFF. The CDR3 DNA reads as TGTGCCACCGTGACAGGGGAACCTGCAACTAATGAAAAACTGTTTTTT.

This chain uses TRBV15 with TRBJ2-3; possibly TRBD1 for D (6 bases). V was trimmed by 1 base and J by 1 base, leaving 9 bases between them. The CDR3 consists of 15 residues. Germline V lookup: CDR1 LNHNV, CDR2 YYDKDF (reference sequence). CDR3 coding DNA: TGTGCCACCAGCAGAGGGGACACTCGCACAGATACGCAGTATTTT. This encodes CATSRGDTRTDTQYF.

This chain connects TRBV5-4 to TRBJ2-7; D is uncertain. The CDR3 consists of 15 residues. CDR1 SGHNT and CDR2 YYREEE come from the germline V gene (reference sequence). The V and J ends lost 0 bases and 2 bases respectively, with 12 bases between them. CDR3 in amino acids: CASSLAGSLAYEQYF. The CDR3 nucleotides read TGTGCCAGCAGCTTGGCGGGTAGCCTAGCCTACGAGCAGTACTTC.

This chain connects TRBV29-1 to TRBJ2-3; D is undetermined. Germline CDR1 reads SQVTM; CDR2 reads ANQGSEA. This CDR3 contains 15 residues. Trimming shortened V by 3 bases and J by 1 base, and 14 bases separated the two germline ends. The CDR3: CSVDPSGSGTDTQYF. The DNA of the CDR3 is TGCAGCGTTGACCCCTCCGGCTCAGGCACAGATACGCAGTATTTT.

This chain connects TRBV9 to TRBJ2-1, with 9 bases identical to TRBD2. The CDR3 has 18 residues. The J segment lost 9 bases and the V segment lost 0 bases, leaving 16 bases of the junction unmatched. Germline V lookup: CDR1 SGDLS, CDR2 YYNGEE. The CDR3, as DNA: TGTGCCAGCAGCGTAGATGGTTTGGGGCTAGCGGGACTCAGTGAGCAGTTCTTC. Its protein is CASSVDGLGLAGLSEQFF.

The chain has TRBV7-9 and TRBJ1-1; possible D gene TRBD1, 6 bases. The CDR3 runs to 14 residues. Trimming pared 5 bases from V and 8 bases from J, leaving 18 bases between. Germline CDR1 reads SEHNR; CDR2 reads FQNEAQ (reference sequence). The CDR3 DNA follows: TGTGCCAGCAGCAAAACGGGGGCGGATCAAGAAGCTTTCTTT. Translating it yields CASSKTGADQEAFF.

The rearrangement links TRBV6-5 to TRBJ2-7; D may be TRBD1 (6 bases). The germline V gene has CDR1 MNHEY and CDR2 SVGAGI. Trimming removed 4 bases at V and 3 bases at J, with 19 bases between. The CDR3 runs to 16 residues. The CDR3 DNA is TGTGCCAGCAGTTGGGAAGGGACCGGACAGAGCTACGAGCAGTACTTC. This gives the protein CASSWEGTGQSYEQYF.

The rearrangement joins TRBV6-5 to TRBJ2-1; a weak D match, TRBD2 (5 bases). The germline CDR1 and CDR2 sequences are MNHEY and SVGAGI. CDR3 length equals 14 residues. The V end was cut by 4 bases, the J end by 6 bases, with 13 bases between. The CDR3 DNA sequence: TGTGCCAGCAGTTTTTCATCGGGGTTCAATGAGCAGTTCTTC. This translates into CASSFSSGFNEQFF.

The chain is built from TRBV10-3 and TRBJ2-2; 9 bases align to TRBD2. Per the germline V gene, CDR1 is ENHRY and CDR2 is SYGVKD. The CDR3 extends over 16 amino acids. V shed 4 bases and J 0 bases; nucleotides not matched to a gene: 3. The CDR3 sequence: CAISGSSGTNTGELFF. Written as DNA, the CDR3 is TGTGCCATCAGTGGCTCTAGCGGGACGAACACCGGGGAGCTGTTTTTT.

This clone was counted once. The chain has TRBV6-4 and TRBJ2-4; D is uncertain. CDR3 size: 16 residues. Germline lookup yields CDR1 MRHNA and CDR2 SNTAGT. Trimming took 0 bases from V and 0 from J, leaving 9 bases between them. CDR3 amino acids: CASSDSADLAKNIQYF. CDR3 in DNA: TGTGCCAGCAGTGACTCGGCGGATTTAGCCAAAAACATTCAGTACTTC.